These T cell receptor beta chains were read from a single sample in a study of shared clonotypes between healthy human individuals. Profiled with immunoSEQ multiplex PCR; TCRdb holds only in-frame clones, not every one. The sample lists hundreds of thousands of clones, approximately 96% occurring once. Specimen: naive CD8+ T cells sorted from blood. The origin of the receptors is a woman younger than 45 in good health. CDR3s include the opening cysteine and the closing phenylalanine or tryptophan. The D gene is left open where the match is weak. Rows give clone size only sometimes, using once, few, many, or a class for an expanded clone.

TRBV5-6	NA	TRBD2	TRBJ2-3	TGTGCCAGCAGCTTCGGGACTACGGATACGCAGTATTTT	CASSFGTTDTQYF
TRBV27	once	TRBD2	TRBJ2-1	TGTGCCAGCAGTATCACTAGCGGGAGCTACAATGAGCAGTTCTTC	CASSITSGSYNEQFF
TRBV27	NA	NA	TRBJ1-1	TGTGCCAGCAGTCCCCTGGGTGGTTCTGAAGCTTTCTTT	CASSPLGGSEAFF
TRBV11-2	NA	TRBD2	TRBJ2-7	TGTGCCAGCAGCTTTGGGACTATATCCTACGAGCAGTACTTC	CASSFGTISYEQYF
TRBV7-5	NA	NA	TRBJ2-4	TGTGTCAGAAGCTTATACAGGGGGTACATTCAGTACTTC	CVRSLYRGYIQYF
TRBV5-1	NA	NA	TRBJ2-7	TGCGCCAGCAGCTTGTTCCCCCAGGGGAGAAATGACGAATTGGTCTACGAGCAGTACTTC	CASSLFPQGRNDELVYEQYF
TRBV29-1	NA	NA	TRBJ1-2	TGCAGCACCATACAGGGCTCAGCCTATGGCTACACCTTC	CSTIQGSAYGYTF
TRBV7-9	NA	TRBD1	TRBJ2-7	TGTGCCAGCAGACCAATCGACAGGGGGCTAAACGAGCAGTACTTC	CASRPIDRGLNEQYF
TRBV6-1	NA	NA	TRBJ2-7	TGTGCCAGCAGTGGGACCACCTACGAGCAGTACTTC	CASSGTTYEQYF
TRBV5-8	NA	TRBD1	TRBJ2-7	TGTGCCAGCAGCTTTAATCGGGACAGCTTTATCTACGAGCAGTACTTC	CASSFNRDSFIYEQYF
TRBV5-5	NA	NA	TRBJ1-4	TGTGCCAGCAGCTTGACTGTAGCTAATGAAAAACTGTTTTTT	CASSLTVANEKLFF
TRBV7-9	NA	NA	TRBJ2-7	TGTGCCAGCAGCCTCGTGGACAGTTCCTACGAGCAGTACTTC	CASSLVDSSYEQYF
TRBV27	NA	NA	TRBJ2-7	TGTGCCAGCAGTCCCCCCAGGGTTAGGGGCGGCTCCTACGAGCAGTACTTC	CASSPPRVRGGSYEQYF
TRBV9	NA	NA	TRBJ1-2	TGTGCCAGCAGCCCCAACCAGGACTACTATGGCTACACCTTC	CASSPNQDYYGYTF
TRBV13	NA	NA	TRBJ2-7	TGTGCCAGCAGCTTAGGGCAGTGGAGCTCCTACGAGCAGTACTTC	CASSLGQWSSYEQYF
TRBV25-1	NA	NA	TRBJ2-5	TGTGCCAGCAGTGTAATCGAAGAGACCCAGTACTTC	CASSVIEETQYF
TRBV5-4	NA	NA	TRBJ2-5	TGTGCCAGCAGCTTGGAGTTGCAAGAGACCCAGTACTTC	CASSLELQETQYF
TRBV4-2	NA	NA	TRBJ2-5	TGTGCCAGCAGCCAAGATAGCGAGGTCGCTATTCAAGAGACCCAGTACTTC	CASSQDSEVAIQETQYF